This T cell receptor beta chain emerged from a study of cytomegalovirus exposure and HLA in healthy donors. Study observations and caveats: Most TCR sequences proved rare, with some public TCRs found in many donors.

The CDR3 runs 15 residues. The V gene lost 0 bases and the J gene lost 1 base, with 9 bases spanning the gap. The germline CDR1 and CDR2 sequences are MGHRA and YSYEKL. About this clone itself: The antigen remains undetermined.

This PCR relied on a set of 60 Vbeta primers and 13 Jbeta primers. Here immunoSEQ multiplex PCR was the method, and the copy in TCRdb shows in-frame clones only, minus some. This sample's clone table lists roughly 57,000 clones. Samples came from healthy bone marrow donors. The sequence derives from a woman aged 30 to 39 in good health and CMV-seropositive. The rearrangement links TRBV4-1 to TRBJ2-5; D is uncertain. Material for sequencing was PBMCs. DNA of the CDR3: TGCGCCAGCAGCCAAGACCAGACACCCCAAGAGACCCAGTACTTC. Translation gives CASSQDQTPQETQYF.